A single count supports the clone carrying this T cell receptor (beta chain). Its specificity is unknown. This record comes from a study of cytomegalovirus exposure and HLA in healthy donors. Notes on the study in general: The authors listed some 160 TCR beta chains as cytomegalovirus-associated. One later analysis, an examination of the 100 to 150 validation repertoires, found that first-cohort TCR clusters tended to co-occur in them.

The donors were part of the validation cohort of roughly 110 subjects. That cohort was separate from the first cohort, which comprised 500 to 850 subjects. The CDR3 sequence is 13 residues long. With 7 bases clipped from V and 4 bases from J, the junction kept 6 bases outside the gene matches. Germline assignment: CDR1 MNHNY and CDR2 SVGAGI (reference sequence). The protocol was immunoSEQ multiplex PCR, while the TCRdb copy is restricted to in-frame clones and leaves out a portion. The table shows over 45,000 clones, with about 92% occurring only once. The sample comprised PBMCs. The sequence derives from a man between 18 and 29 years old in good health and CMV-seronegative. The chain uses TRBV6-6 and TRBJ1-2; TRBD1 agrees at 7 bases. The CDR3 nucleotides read TGTGCCAGCATCCAGGGGGGAGGCTATGGCTACACCTTC. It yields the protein CASIQGGGYGYTF.